This entry lists 27 T cell receptor beta chains sequenced from one sample in a study of T cells expressing NK-cell markers. TCRdb reprocessed the 5' RACE reads and keeps a single row for each CDR3 protein, giving no DNA. The table lists around 180,000 distinct CDR3 sequences. The sequenced material came from blood T cells: a sorted CD56 or NKG2C T cell subset, CD4+ or CD8+ T cells, or bulk PBMC T cells (not recorded which). Every receptor here comes from a man aged 18-75 years in good health.

The chain joins TRBV3-1 to TRBJ2-5; TCRdb calls TRBD2, which cannot be checked without DNA. The CDR3 extends over 17 amino acids. Germline CDR1 reads LGHDT; CDR2 reads YNNKEL (reference sequence). This chain's CDR3 is CASSPDRWGDFQETQYF.

The genes are TRBV12-3 or TRBV12-4 and TRBJ2-2; TCRdb picks TRBD1, but there is no DNA to check that call. CDR3 length: 16 residues. The CDR3 loop reads CASRSPTGGNTGELFF.

This sequence joins TRBV9 and TRBJ2-3. Looked up from germline, CDR1 is SGDLS and CDR2 is YYNGEE. CDR3 length: 12 residues. The CDR3 here is CASSVSSDTQYF.

V is TRBV7-6 and J is TRBJ2-1; the D gene TCRdb calls, TRBD2, cannot be checked with no DNA. CDR1 is SGHVS, CDR2 FNYEAQ, per germline. This CDR3 has 15 residues. The CDR3 spells CASSRASGTAREQFF.

This chain links TRBV9 with TRBJ2-6. CDR1 and CDR2 (germline): SGDLS, YYNGEE. The length of the CDR3 is 15 residues. CDR3 sequence reads: CASSGRTSGANVLTF.

The V and J genes are TRBV6-1 and TRBJ2-3; TCRdb names TRBD2, which stays unverified in the absence of DNA. The CDR3 runs 15 residues. CDR1 and CDR2 (germline): MNHNS, SASEGT. This CDR3 is CASNMGGVAVDTQYF.

The chain carries TRBV9 and TRBJ2-1; TCRdb's D call of TRBD1 is untestable without DNA. There are 13 residues in the CDR3. CDR1 is SGDLS and CDR2 is YYNGEE in the germline V gene. The CDR3 loop is CASSVTLGQEQFF. Combining the CDR3 with reference TRBV9 and TRBJ2-1 gives the whole variable domain DSGVTQTPKHLITATGQRVTLRCSPRSGDLSVYWYQQSLDQGLQFLIQYYNGEERAKGNILERFSAQQFPDLHSELNLSSLELGDSALYFCASSVTLGQEQFFGPGTRLTVL.

This rearrangement joins TRBV6-5 to TRBJ2-1; TCRdb indicates TRBD1, and absent DNA this call remains unverified. This CDR3 region has 16 residues. Germline loops: CDR1 MNHEY, CDR2 SVGAGI. This CDR3 reads CASSYSGTGIGNEQFF.

J is TRBJ2-2 and V is TRBV19. The CDR3 extends over 12 amino acids. The germline gives CDR1 LNHDA, CDR2 SQIVND (reference sequence). The CDR3 reads CASSIGTGELFF.

The gene calls are TRBV20-1 and TRBJ2-1. The germline V gene encodes CDR1 DFQATT and CDR2 SNEGSKA (reference sequence). The CDR3 totals 14 residues. CDR3 amino acids: CSASILESYNEQFF.

This chain links TRBV12-3 or TRBV12-4 with TRBJ1-2. This CDR3 has 15 amino acids. CDR3 protein: CASSLVYNSNYGYTF.

This chain links TRBV28 with TRBJ2-6; TCRdb returns TRBD1, unconfirmable since there is no DNA. Germline-derived CDR1 and CDR2 are MDHEN and SYDVKM. The CDR3 is 17 residues long. The CDR3 sequence is CASSPPGGNAGANVLTF. Looking up the rest from reference TRBV28 and TRBJ2-6 gives the full variable domain: DVKVTQSSRYLVKRTGEKVFLECVQDMDHENMFWYRQDPGLGLRLIYFSYDVKMKEKGDIPEGYSVSREKKERFSLILESASTNQTSMYLCASSPPGGNAGANVLTFGAGSRLTVL.

V gene TRBV5-1 combines with J gene TRBJ2-3; the TCRdb call, TRBD1, lacks DNA for checking. CDR3 length equals 17 residues. CDR1 SGHRS and CDR2 YFSETQ come from the germline V gene. CDR3: CASSTPDSVESTDTQYF.

The rearrangement joins TRBV7-2 to TRBJ1-1. CDR1 SGHTA and CDR2 FQGNSA come from the germline V gene. The CDR3 sequence is 15 residues long. The chain's CDR3 is CASSSPPQGNTEAFF.

The chain joins TRBV4-1 to TRBJ1-6. This CDR3 has 15 residues. The germline V gene encodes CDR1 MGHRA and CDR2 YSYEKL. The CDR3 sequence is CASSPRTTTDSPLHF.

The V gene is TRBV4-1, the J gene TRBJ2-3. This CDR3 is 15 amino acids long. CDR1 MGHRA and CDR2 YSYEKL come from the germline V gene. CDR3 in amino acids: CASSLTTASTDTQYF.

V is TRBV2 and J is TRBJ1-6; TCRdb selects TRBD1, and the lack of DNA leaves this call unchecked. Germline CDR1 and CDR2: SNHLY and FYNNEI. The CDR3 extends over 14 amino acids. Here the CDR3 reads CASSDRRVNSPLHF.

The V gene is TRBV20-1, the J gene TRBJ2-4; no DNA is available, so the TRBD2 call from TCRdb remains unchecked. Germline V gives CDR1 DFQATT, CDR2 SNEGSKA (reference sequence). This CDR3 has 15 residues. CDR3 loop: CSVSPMAVAKNIQYF.

V gene TRBV28 combines with J gene TRBJ2-7. The length of the CDR3 is 14 residues. Germline V gene data show CDR1 as MDHEN and CDR2 as SYDVKM. The CDR3 here is CASSLSKALSEQYF.

The chain is built from TRBV4-1 and TRBJ2-3. CDR1 is MGHRA and CDR2 is YSYEKL in the germline V gene. The CDR3 has 15 residues. Here the CDR3 reads CASSQDNTVTDTQYF.

The chain is built from TRBV5-1 and TRBJ1-2; TCRdb picks TRBD1, but there is no DNA to check that call. The CDR3 consists of 15 residues. Germline V gene data show CDR1 as SGHRS and CDR2 as YFSETQ. The CDR3: CASSLARGLGYGYTF. The full variable domain, its missing parts supplied by reference TRBV5-1 and TRBJ1-2, is KAGVTQTPRYLIKTRGQQVTLSCSPISGHRSVSWYQQTPGQGLQFLFEYFSETQRNKGNFPGRFSGRQFSNSRSEMNVSTLELGDSALYLCASSLARGLGYGYTFGSGTRLTVV.

The chain couples TRBV6-1 to TRBJ2-2; without DNA, the TCRdb call of TRBD1 cannot be checked. Germline V gene data show CDR1 as MNHNS and CDR2 as SASEGT. The CDR3 is 13 amino acids. The CDR3: CASGVGGTGELFF.

The rearrangement joins TRBV27 to TRBJ1-1. The CDR3 is 13 residues long. Germline V CDR1 and CDR2: MNHEY, SMNVEV (reference sequence). The CDR3 is CASSFGLSSEAFF.

The gene calls are TRBV5-4 and TRBJ2-1; TCRdb's D call of TRBD2 is untestable without DNA. This CDR3 contains 18 residues. Germline V gene data show CDR1 as SGHNT and CDR2 as YYREEE (reference sequence). The CDR3 here is CASSSLSGGGANVNEQFF.

The chain links TRBV5-1 to TRBJ2-1; the TCRdb D gene call, TRBD2, has no DNA to confirm it. The CDR3 spans 15 residues. Germline V gene data show CDR1 as SGHRS and CDR2 as YFSETQ. CDR3: CASSPLPGDNNEQFF.

The chain is built from TRBV28 and TRBJ1-2. The CDR3 has 16 residues. The germline V gene has CDR1 MDHEN and CDR2 SYDVKM. The CDR3 here is CASSLRVLPGHYGYTF.

The chain carries TRBV5-6 and TRBJ1-2; the D call of TRBD1 rests on TCRdb alone, since no DNA is present to check it. CDR1 is SGHDT, CDR2 YYEEEE, per germline. CDR3 size: 14 residues. The CDR3: CATGHGFTDYGYTF. The full variable domain, with the rest looked up from reference TRBV5-6 and TRBJ1-2, is DAGVTQSPTHLIKTRGQQVTLRCSPKSGHDTVSWYQQALGQGPQFIFQYYEEEERQRGNFPDRFSGHQFPNYSSELNVNALLLGDSALYLCATGHGFTDYGYTFGSGTRLTVV.